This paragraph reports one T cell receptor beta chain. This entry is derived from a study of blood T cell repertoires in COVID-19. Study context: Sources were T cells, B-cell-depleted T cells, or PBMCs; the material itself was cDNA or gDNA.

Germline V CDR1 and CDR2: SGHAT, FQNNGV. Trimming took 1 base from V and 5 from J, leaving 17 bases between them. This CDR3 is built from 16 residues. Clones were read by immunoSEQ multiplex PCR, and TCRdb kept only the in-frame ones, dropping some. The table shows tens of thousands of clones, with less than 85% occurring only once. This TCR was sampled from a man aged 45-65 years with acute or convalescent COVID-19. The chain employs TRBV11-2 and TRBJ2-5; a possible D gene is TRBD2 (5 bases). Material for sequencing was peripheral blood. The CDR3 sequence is CASSLGIAYQRETQYF. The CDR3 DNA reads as TGTGCCAGCAGCTTAGGGATAGCTTATCAGCGGGAGACCCAGTACTTC.